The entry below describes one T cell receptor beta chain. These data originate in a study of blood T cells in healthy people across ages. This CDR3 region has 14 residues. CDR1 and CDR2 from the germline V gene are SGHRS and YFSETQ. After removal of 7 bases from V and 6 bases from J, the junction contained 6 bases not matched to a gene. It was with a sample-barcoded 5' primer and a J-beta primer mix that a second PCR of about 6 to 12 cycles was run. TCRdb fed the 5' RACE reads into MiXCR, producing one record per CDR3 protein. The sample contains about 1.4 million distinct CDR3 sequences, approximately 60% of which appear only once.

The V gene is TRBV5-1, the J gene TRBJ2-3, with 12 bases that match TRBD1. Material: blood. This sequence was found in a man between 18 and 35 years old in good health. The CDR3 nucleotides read TGCGCCAGCGCCGGGACAGGGGGCTGGGATACGCAGTATTTT. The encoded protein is CASAGTGGWDTQYF.